This T cell receptor beta chain was retrieved from a study of OX40 agonist ivuxolimab in advanced cancers. Study context: Patients in dose escalation had liver, melanoma, kidney or head and neck cancers. A mean age of roughly 66 years, range about 20 to 85, was recorded, and under 85% were male. Whole-study findings and limits: Dosing at 0.1 to 3.0 mg/kg was accompanied by clonal expansion of CD4+ and CD8+ blood T cells by week 6.

Libraries were prepared by immunoSEQ multiplex PCR; TCRdb keeps only in-frame clonotypes and omits some of them. This sample has 15,000 to 25,000 clones, with roughly 79% found just once. For this clone: Its antigen remains unknown.

With 5 bases clipped from V and 2 bases from J, the junction kept 3 bases outside the gene matches. This CDR3 spans 14 amino acids. Germline CDR1 MDHEN, CDR2 SYDVKM. The rearrangement uses TRBV28 and TRBJ2-3; 8 nucleotides match TRBD2. This receptor was identified in an adult with an advanced solid tumor such as melanoma, head and neck, liver or kidney cancer. The sequences come from CD4+ or CD8+ T cells sorted from blood, collected in a trial of the OX40 agonist ivuxolimab. The CDR3 coding sequence is TGTGCCAGCAGTGGACTAGCCTACACAGATACGCAGTATTTT. Protein: CASSGLAYTDTQYF.